These T cell receptor beta chains were read from a single sample in a study of cytomegalovirus exposure and HLA in healthy donors. The repertoire was sequenced with immunoSEQ multiplex PCR; TCRdb's copy has only in-frame clones and lacks some. The sample has some 180,000 clones, around 77% seen once. Sequenced sample: PBMCs. The receptors originated from a young man in good health and CMV-seronegative. Each CDR3 is given with its conserved first and last residue. Each record gives: clone size, D gene, J gene, V gene, CDR3 protein. The D gene is left open where the match is weak. Only some rows state a clone size, as once, few, many or a class for expanded clones.

once	-	TRBJ2-7	TRBV25-1	CASRIRRQDPPYEQYF
-	TRBD2	TRBJ2-2	TRBV7-2	CASSKGLAGVTGELFF
-	TRBD1	TRBJ2-5	TRBV10-1	CASSDGQGLFETQYF
-	TRBD1	TRBJ2-7	TRBV25-1	CASSGWTGGTSSYEQYF
once	-	TRBJ1-5	TRBV29-1	CSVKGTNSNQPQHF
-	-	TRBJ1-1	TRBV19	CASRTVWNTEAFF
-	TRBD1	TRBJ1-4	TRBV5-6	CAGSQGADEKLFF
-	-	TRBJ1-5	TRBV2	CASSSRSGSNQPQHF
-	TRBD2	TRBJ2-7	TRBV9	CASSPLAGGPHEQYF
-	TRBD1	TRBJ2-1	TRBV5-4	CASSFPGGSYNEQFF
-	-	TRBJ2-7	TRBV27	CASSLSGTFTYEQYF
-	-	TRBJ2-7	TRBV5-1	CASSAGLSVVYEQYF
-	-	TRBJ2-3	TRBV4-1	CASSARSSIAATDTQYF
-	TRBD2	TRBJ2-5	TRBV19	CASSTASGSFETQYF
-	TRBD2	TRBJ2-1	TRBV29-1	CSVDSLAGSSYNEQFF
-	TRBD1	TRBJ2-7	TRBV10-3	CATLSQGKSYEQYF
few	TRBD2	TRBJ2-7	TRBV7-9	CASSPGTSGSYEQYF
few	-	TRBJ2-7	TRBV29-1	CSVDSDTTLEQYF
-	-	TRBJ2-3	TRBV30	CAFEPGFGTDTQYF
-	-	TRBJ1-1	TRBV29-1	CSGSVARMNTEAFF
-	TRBD2	TRBJ2-7	TRBV30	CAWKVSREGFEQYF
-	TRBD1	TRBJ2-7	TRBV19	CASRDRGSYEQYF
-	-	TRBJ1-3	TRBV4-2	CASSQVRRGNSGNTIYF
-	TRBD1	TRBJ1-1	TRBV27	CASSRTRRQGMNTEAFF
-	TRBD1	TRBJ1-1	TRBV28	CASSWDRLNTEAFF
few	-	TRBJ1-1	TRBV2	CASRGLDTEAFF
-	TRBD2	TRBJ2-2	TRBV27	CASSLSARGRGTGELFF
-	TRBD1	TRBJ2-3	TRBV2	CASGPRDRGFTDTQYF
-	TRBD2	TRBJ2-1	TRBV7-9	CASSWGGLADSYNEQFF
few	-	TRBJ1-1	TRBV30	CAWGEMGLFRNTEAFF
-	-	TRBJ1-1	TRBV7-9	CSSSRQSGTEAFF
-	TRBD1	TRBJ1-2	TRBV6-6	CASSLTGAPNYGYTF
-	TRBD1	TRBJ1-4	TRBV4-2	CASSRGDSSNEKLFF
-	TRBD1	TRBJ1-1	TRBV18	CASSPRQGEGTEAFF
-	TRBD2	TRBJ2-1	TRBV19	CASTPSGSGINEQFF
-	TRBD1	TRBJ2-7	TRBV7-9	CASSLDRAGYEQYF
-	TRBD2	TRBJ2-7	TRBV9	CASSVEAGAVYEQYF
-	TRBD1	TRBJ1-1	TRBV29-1	CSGWDSYQNGAFF
-	-	TRBJ2-5	TRBV5-1	CASSLVQAQETQYF
-	TRBD2	TRBJ2-5	TRBV5-6	CTSSLFQTSGEETQYF
-	-	TRBJ2-3	TRBV10-1	CASSSEGLTDTQYF
-	-	TRBJ2-7	TRBV10-2	CASRRGGFAYEQYF
-	-	TRBJ2-3	TRBV7-3	CASSLLGAHPGDTQYF
-	-	TRBJ1-1	TRBV6-4	CASSRDRGMNTEAFF
-	TRBD2	TRBJ2-7	TRBV5-1	CASSLTQGTSALNGKYF
-	TRBD1	TRBJ2-7	TRBV2	CASSEEDRGDEQYF
-	TRBD1	TRBJ1-5	TRBV30	CAWSDRGSNQPQHF
-	-	TRBJ2-2	TRBV5-6	CASSFSSGELFF
-	TRBD1	TRBJ2-7	TRBV5-1	CASSLGTGTYEQYF
-	-	TRBJ2-7	TRBV5-1	CASSSLVGLGDEQYF
-	-	TRBJ1-1	TRBV5-5	CASSLVQYTEAFF
-	TRBD1	TRBJ1-2	TRBV5-1	CASSLGTGLDYGYTF
once	-	TRBJ2-1	TRBV6-5	CASSYPGTYNEQFF